The 25 T cell receptor beta chains below were found in one sample sequenced in a study of shared clonotypes between healthy human individuals. Profiled with immunoSEQ multiplex PCR; TCRdb holds only in-frame clones, not every one. The table records approximately 940,000 clones, 60% to 85% of them present only once. The sequenced sample was memory CD4+ T cells sorted from blood. The subset: CD45RA-negative fraction. These receptors were obtained from a man aged 18 to 29 in good health.

This chain connects TRBV6-6 to TRBJ1-1; D not resolved. Germline assignment: CDR1 MNHNY and CDR2 SVGAGI (reference sequence). The CDR3 contains 13 residues. Deletions cut 8 bases from V and 8 bases from J, with 18 bases between. The CDR3 nucleotides read TGTGCCAGCCTCCCCTCCGGAGGGCAAGAAGCTTTCTTT. Translating gives CASLPSGGQEAFF.

The chain carries TRBV5-1 and TRBJ2-1; no clear D gene. This CDR3 region has 15 residues. V was pared by 0 bases and J by 6 bases, with 13 bases between. Germline CDR1 is SGHRS and CDR2 is YFSETQ. CDR3 sequence: CASSLEGFTSNEQFF. CDR3 DNA sequence: TGCGCCAGCAGCTTGGAAGGGTTTACCTCCAATGAGCAGTTCTTC.

The chain couples TRBV5-1 to TRBJ1-2; 8 nucleotides match TRBD1. V lost 0 bases, J lost 4 bases, and 5 bases stayed unmatched. The germline V gene encodes CDR1 SGHRS and CDR2 YFSETQ. This CDR3 is built from 15 residues. DNA for the CDR3: TGCGCCAGCAGCTTGGTGGCAGGGGGCACCTATGGCTACACCTTC. It translates to CASSLVAGGTYGYTF. The complete variable domain, with remaining parts taken from reference TRBV5-1 and TRBJ1-2, reads KAGVTQTPRYLIKTRGQQVTLSCSPISGHRSVSWYQQTPGQGLQFLFEYFSETQRNKGNFPGRFSGRQFSNSRSEMNVSTLELGDSALYLCASSLVAGGTYGYTFGSGTRLTVV.

The genes are TRBV18 and TRBJ2-1, with a tentative D call TRBD2 (6 bases). The CDR3 runs to 13 residues. V gave up 8 bases and J gave up 5 bases, with 13 bases separating them. Per the germline V gene, CDR1 is KGHSH and CDR2 is LQKENI. CDR3 sequence (DNA): TGTGCCAGCCGGGGGTCCCCGCACAATGAGCAGTTCTTC. This gives the protein CASRGSPHNEQFF.

This clone came up a few times. This chain connects TRBV19 to TRBJ1-6, with a possible D match to TRBD1 (5 bases). This CDR3 contains 17 residues. Germline V gene lookup returns CDR1 LNHDA and CDR2 SQIVND (reference sequence). V lost 6 bases, J lost 0 bases, and 15 bases lay in between. CDR3 in DNA: TGTGCCAGTAGAACGGGGGAAGGGAGCTCCTATAATTCACCCCTCCACTTT. It specifies CASRTGEGSSYNSPLHF.

Comment on this clone: Other DNA sequences of this sample code for an identical CDR3. The J gene is TRBJ1-5, the V gene TRBV27; the D gene is possibly TRBD1 (5 bases). This CDR3 spans 15 amino acids. V gave up 3 bases and J gave up 2 bases, with 11 bases separating them. Looked up from germline, CDR1 is MNHEY and CDR2 is SMNVEV (reference sequence). CDR3 DNA sequence: TGTGCCAGCAGTTTGGGGCAGGGTGGCAATCAGCCCCAGCATTTT. It specifies CASSLGQGGNQPQHF.

J is TRBJ1-1 and V is TRBV5-1, with 8 nucleotides matching TRBD1. The V gene end was trimmed by 0 bases and the J gene end by 5 bases; junction bases not matched to a gene: 9. The length of the CDR3 is 16 residues. Per germline, CDR1 SGHRS and CDR2 YFSETQ. DNA for the CDR3: TGCGCCAGCAGCTTGGCAGGGGGCGGAATGGGTACTGAAGCTTTCTTT. Translation: CASSLAGGGMGTEAFF.

The rearrangement links TRBV29-1 to TRBJ2-3; weak D call: TRBD2 (5 bases). The ends were cut back, 8 bases at V and 6 bases at J, with 15 bases in the middle. This CDR3 has 12 residues. The germline V gene encodes CDR1 SQVTM and CDR2 ANQGSEA. This CDR3 is CSFGVAADTQYF. As DNA, the CDR3 is TGCAGCTTCGGGGTCGCGGCTGATACGCAGTATTTT.

V gene TRBV30 combines with J gene TRBJ2-7; D might be TRBD1 (6 bases). In germline, CDR1 is GTSNPN, CDR2 SVGIG (reference sequence). The germline V and J ends were trimmed by 1 base and 2 bases, with 18 bases remaining between them. The CDR3 totals 16 residues. The CDR3 DNA reads as TGTGCCTGGAGTGCATTCCCCGGGACATCGACCTACGAGCAGTACTTC. Translated, it gives CAWSAFPGTSTYEQYF.

V is TRBV5-1 and J is TRBJ2-3, with 10 bases lining up with TRBD2. Trimming removed 5 bases from V and 4 bases from J; junction bases left unmatched: 7. CDR1 SGHRS and CDR2 YFSETQ come from the germline V gene. The CDR3 length is 15 residues. Here the CDR3 DNA reads TGCGCCAGCAGGACCAGCGGGGGGGCCCCAGATACGCAGTATTTT. Translating it yields CASRTSGGAPDTQYF.

In its sample, this clone was seen a few times. The chain uses TRBV28 and TRBJ1-3; D might be TRBD1 (6 bases). Germline CDR1 and CDR2: MDHEN and SYDVKM. The CDR3 spans 17 residues. V gave up 6 bases and J gave up 1 base, with 19 bases separating them. CDR3 nucleotides: TGTGCCAGCAGGTCAAGGGGGGACCGATTATCTGGAAACACCATATATTTT. Its protein is CASRSRGDRLSGNTIYF.

The chain is built from TRBV5-1 and TRBJ2-5; D possibly corresponds to TRBD1 (6 bases). Germline CDR1 reads SGHRS; CDR2 reads YFSETQ. The CDR3 runs to 15 residues. Trimming took off 4 bases at V and 4 bases at J, with 17 bases between the two ends. The CDR3, as DNA: TGCGCCAGCAGCCTAAGGACAGCGCCCGGAGAGACCCAGTACTTC. Translating gives CASSLRTAPGETQYF.

The chain recombines TRBV28 with TRBJ1-2; D call uncertain. The CDR3 is 12 residues long. Germline V gives CDR1 MDHEN, CDR2 SYDVKM. Trimming pared 4 bases from V and 8 bases from J, leaving 11 bases between. The CDR3: CASSSPGRGYTF. The DNA of the CDR3 is TGTGCCAGCAGTTCCCCAGGCCGGGGCTACACCTTC.

The rearrangement joins TRBV4-1 to TRBJ2-3, with 7 bases that match TRBD2. The J segment lost 0 bases and the V segment lost 4 bases, leaving 7 bases of the junction unmatched. The germline gives CDR1 MGHRA, CDR2 YSYEKL. The CDR3 is made up of 16 amino acids. The CDR3 DNA follows: TGCGCCAGCAGCCCCCGGGGGGACCAAAGCACAGATACGCAGTATTTT. Amino acids: CASSPRGDQSTDTQYF.

The rearrangement links TRBV19 to TRBJ2-7, with 7 bases fitting TRBD1. Germline CDR1 is LNHDA and CDR2 is SQIVND (reference sequence). This CDR3 is built from 15 residues. With 6 bases clipped from V and 4 bases from J, the junction kept 12 bases outside the gene matches. The CDR3 nucleotides read TGTGCCAGTAGCGCCCAGGTGACAGGGAGATACGAGCAGTACTTC. As protein: CASSAQVTGRYEQYF.

The J gene is TRBJ2-7, the V gene TRBV5-4, with D tentatively TRBD2 (6 bases). CDR1 SGHNT and CDR2 YYREEE come from the germline V gene (reference sequence). This CDR3 contains 16 residues. The ends were cut back, 4 bases at V and 5 bases at J, with 22 bases in the middle. The CDR3 loop reads CASSPKGRGGGNEQYF. CDR3 DNA sequence: TGTGCCAGCAGCCCAAAGGGGCGGGGAGGCGGAAACGAGCAGTACTTC.

The rearrangement joins TRBV14 to TRBJ1-6, with D uncertain. V gave up 1 base and J gave up 9 bases, with 4 bases separating them. The CDR3 sequence is 12 residues long. Germline V CDR1 and CDR2: SGHDN, FVKESK. The CDR3 DNA sequence: TGTGCCAGCAGCCAAGGATCTTCACCCCTCCACTTT. It translates to CASSQGSSPLHF.

The V and J genes are TRBV30 and TRBJ1-5; tentative D call: TRBD1 (6 bases). There are 15 residues in the CDR3. Germline V gene lookup returns CDR1 GTSNPN and CDR2 SVGIG (reference sequence). Trimming took off 0 bases at V and 3 bases at J, with 12 bases between the two ends. The CDR3 protein is CAWSVLSGVNQPQHF. CDR3 bases: TGTGCCTGGAGTGTACTGTCAGGGGTCAATCAGCCCCAGCATTTT.

V and J are TRBV7-9 and TRBJ2-7; 13 bases are a match to TRBD2. Germline CDR1 is SEHNR and CDR2 is FQNEAQ (reference sequence). The trim removed 5 bases at V and 4 bases at J, leaving 8 bases unmatched. The CDR3 is made up of 16 amino acids. The chain's CDR3 is CASSLGTSGNRYEQYF. In DNA form, the CDR3 reads TGTGCCAGCAGCCTTGGGACTAGCGGGAATAGGTACGAGCAGTACTTC.

The rearrangement uses TRBV7-8 and TRBJ2-3; TRBD2 aligns across 8 bases. Germline CDR1 is SGHVS and CDR2 is FQNEAQ. This CDR3 has 16 residues. J was trimmed by 1 base and V by 5 bases; bases with no gene match: 8. The CDR3 sequence: CASSRRAGGRTDTQYF. CDR3 DNA: TGTGCCAGCAGCCGGCGGGCGGGAGGACGCACAGATACGCAGTATTTT. The variable domain in full, with the rest retrieved from reference TRBV7-8 and TRBJ2-3, is GAGVSQSPRYKVAKRGQDVALRCDPISGHVSLFWYQQALGQGPEFLTYFQNEAQLDKSGLPSDRFFAERPEGSVSTLKIQRTQQEDSAVYLCASSRRAGGRTDTQYFGPGTRLTVL.

V usage is TRBV2 and J usage is TRBJ2-5; the D gene is possibly TRBD2 (6 bases). V was trimmed by 3 bases and J by 9 bases, leaving 14 bases between them. The germline gives CDR1 SNHLY, CDR2 FYNNEI. This CDR3 has 13 amino acids. In DNA, the CDR3 is TGTGCCAGCAGTGACCAGGGAGGCGTGGCCCAGTACTTC. It codes for CASSDQGGVAQYF. Full variable domain (missing parts from reference TRBV2 and TRBJ2-5): EPEVTQTPSHQVTQMGQEVILRCVPISNHLYFYWYRQILGQKVEFLVSFYNNEISEKSEIFDDQFSVERPDGSNFTLKIRSTKLEDSAMYFCASSDQGGVAQYFGPGTRLLVL.

The chain links TRBV6-1 to TRBJ1-5; the D is unclear. Germline values: CDR1 MNHNS, CDR2 SASEGT. Trimming took off 4 bases at V and 4 bases at J, with 8 bases between the two ends. The CDR3 covers 13 residues. As DNA, the CDR3 is TGTGCCAGCAGTGGCAGATGGAATCAGCCCCAGCATTTT. The encoded protein is CASSGRWNQPQHF.

The CDR3 bases are TGTGCCAGCAGTGGTCTGAATAATAACAATCAGCCCCAGCATTTT. It translates to CASSGLNNNNQPQHF. This rearrangement joins TRBV28 to TRBJ1-5; no firm D call. The V end lost 5 bases, the J end lost 3 bases, and 14 bases lay between the germline ends. This CDR3 is built from 15 residues. The germline V gene encodes CDR1 MDHEN and CDR2 SYDVKM.

This clone was detected only a few times. Other DNA sequences of this sample code for an identical CDR3. The chain combines TRBV6-1 with TRBJ1-1; D ambiguous. CDR3 length equals 11 residues. Germline V gene data show CDR1 as MNHNS and CDR2 as SASEGT. The germline V and J ends were trimmed by 6 bases and 8 bases, with 10 bases remaining between them. Here the CDR3 reads CASSDYLEAFF. The CDR3 DNA sequence: TGTGCCAGCAGCGACTATTTGGAAGCTTTCTTT.

The V gene is TRBV7-2, the J gene TRBJ2-7, with 8 bases that match TRBD2. This CDR3 has 16 residues. Germline V gives CDR1 SGHTA, CDR2 FQGNSA. V trimming: 1 base; J trimming: 5 bases; junction bases outside the gene matches: 10. For the CDR3, the DNA is TGTGCCAGCAGCTTAGTCTCCATAGCGGGAATCAACGAGCAGTACTTC. The encoded protein is CASSLVSIAGINEQYF.